This T cell receptor (beta chain) was captured by sequencing in a study of radiotherapy plus CTLA-4 blockade in lung cancer. Germline CDR1 is SGHAT and CDR2 is FQDESV (reference sequence). There are 15 residues in the CDR3. V gave up 5 bases and J gave up 4 bases, with 15 bases separating them. Data came from immunoSEQ multiplex PCR; TCRdb stores just in-frame clones and leaves some out. The table shows around 53,000 clones, with approximately 86% occurring only once. The J gene is TRBJ1-3, the V gene TRBV11-1; D uncertain. Sequencing was performed on peripheral blood, taken from a patient treated with radiotherapy plus ipilimumab. This clonotype was sampled from a human donor with non-small cell lung cancer that progressed on radiotherapy plus ipilimumab. Some clones in this sample may be carry-over from other donors' samples. The CDR3 DNA reads as TGTGCCAGCAGCCTAGGGTCGGGTGACGGAAACACCATATATTTT. Translation gives CASSLGSGDGNTIYF. The entire variable domain, with the rest obtained from reference TRBV11-1 and TRBJ1-3, is as follows: EAEVAQSPRYKITEKSQAVAFWCDPISGHATLYWYRQILGQGPELLVQFQDESVVDDSQLPKDRFSAERLKGVDSTLKIQPAELGDSAMYLCASSLGSGDGNTIYFGEGSWLTVV.